This T cell receptor beta chain was recovered during a study of regulatory T cells in long-lasting Graves disease. HTBI primers from iRepertoire and Arm-PCR of CDR3 regions yielded the TCR beta libraries. TCRdb recomputed calls from the multiplex PCR reads with MiXCR, one row per CDR3 protein. This sample carries around 460,000 distinct CDR3 sequences, 20% to 25% of them seen once, and the ten largest clones take roughly 7.7%. This sample's time point: persistent/refractory GD, antithyroid drugs over 5 years with positive TRAb. The authors made the TCR library using RNA they extracted from PBMCs. Germline V lookup: CDR1 MDHEN, CDR2 SYDVKM. CDR3 length: 13 amino acids. Trimming stripped 10 bases from V and 6 bases from J, with 18 bases between. This clonotype was found many times.

This sequence joins TRBV28 and TRBJ1-2; D possibly corresponds to TRBD1 (6 bases). The sequence came from a female donor with Graves disease. Here the sequenced sample was peripheral blood mononuclear cells (PBMCs), taken when the disease was refractory, from a patient treated with antithyroid drugs. CDR3 sequence: CATSGGQGDGYTF. The CDR3 coding sequence is TGTGCCACCAGCGGGGGGCAGGGTGATGGCTACACCTTC.